This T cell receptor (beta chain) was recorded in a study of blood T cell repertoires in COVID-19. On the study more broadly: Spain, Italy and the United States supplied samples that represented acute and convalescent COVID-19. The analysed material was cDNA or gDNA that came from T cells, B-cell-depleted T cells, or PBMCs.

Under the authors' procedure: The authors estimated nucleated cell counts from reference gene primer amplification. Sequencing used immunoSEQ multiplex PCR; TCRdb keeps in-frame clones, though not all of them. That table furnishes V, J and clone size, whereas the DNA furnished D and trimming. The repertoire holds 12,000 or so clones, 82% seen once, with around 40% in the top ten. CDR3 length equals 17 residues. V lost 3 bases to trimming and J lost 5 bases; unmatched junction nucleotides: 11. CDR1 is MDHEN and CDR2 is SYDVKM in the germline V gene. The receptor comes from a man older than 75 with acute or convalescent COVID-19. The genes are TRBV28 and TRBJ2-7; 12 bases are shared with TRBD1. Sequencing was carried out using peripheral blood. The CDR3 region has the DNA TGTGCCAGCAGTTTCCGTAGCGGGACAGGGGGCAGGAACGAGCAGTACTTC. As protein: CASSFRSGTGGRNEQYF.